The rows below give T cell receptor beta chains drawn from one sample of a study of blood T cell repertoires in COVID-19. Sequencing used immunoSEQ multiplex PCR; TCRdb keeps in-frame clones, though not all of them. Seen here are about 94,000 clones, about four fifths observed once, and the top ten hold about 5.7%. Sequenced input: peripheral blood. These receptors were collected from a man in his 70s with COVID-19, enrolled during active disease. Each CDR3 is given with its conserved first and last residue. Fields, in order: J gene, clone size, D gene, V gene, CDR3 DNA, CDR3 protein. A D gene is named only where the DNA matches it firmly. Clone size is shown for a subset of rows, as once, few, many or a class of expanded clone.

TRBJ1-1 | - | TRBD1 | TRBV7-2 | TGTGCCAGCAGCTGGCCCGACAGGGGGGCAGGAAGTGGGACTGAAGCTTTCTTT | CASSWPDRGAGSGTEAFF
TRBJ2-3 | - | TRBD2 | TRBV5-4 | TGTGCCAGCACCTGGACTAGCGGGGGCACAGATACGCAGTATTTT | CASTWTSGGTDTQYF
TRBJ2-7 | - | TRBD1 | TRBV5-4 | TGTGCCAGCAGCGTACCGGGACAGGGGGCCTACGAGCAGTACTTC | CASSVPGQGAYEQYF
TRBJ2-1 | - | - | TRBV4-3 | TGCGCCAGCAGCCAAGAGCCCGGGAATGAGCAGTTCTTC | CASSQEPGNEQFF
TRBJ1-1 | - | - | TRBV6-5 | TGTGCCAGCAGTTACGTCGAACGAGGGACTGAAGCTTTCTTT | CASSYVERGTEAFF
TRBJ2-1 | - | - | TRBV19 | TGTGCCAGTAGTATAGCCCGAGGGAACGGAGACAATGAGCAGTTCTTC | CASSIARGNGDNEQFF
TRBJ2-7 | - | TRBD1 | TRBV7-8 | TGTGCCAGCAGCCCAATGCTGCGACAGGGATCGGACGAGCAGTACTTC | CASSPMLRQGSDEQYF
TRBJ2-1 | - | - | TRBV10-1 | TGCGCCAGCAGTGAGTCGGGGGGCTCCTACAATGAGCAGTTCTTC | CASSESGGSYNEQFF
TRBJ1-6 | - | - | TRBV28 | TGTGCCAGCAGTCCACTCCGAGAGGTCCAACCCCTCCACTTT | CASSPLREVQPLHF
TRBJ1-3 | - | - | TRBV7-2 | TGTGCCAGCAGCTTATTGACGCTCCTAGGTTCCACTGGAAACACCATATATTTT | CASSLLTLLGSTGNTIYF
TRBJ2-5 | - | TRBD2 | TRBV5-1 | TGCGCCAGCAGCTTGGCGGGGGGTCAAGAGACCCAGTACTTC | CASSLAGGQETQYF
TRBJ1-1 | few | TRBD1 | TRBV19 | TGTGCCAGTAGTCCGACAGGGGGATTGAACACTGAAGCTTTCTTT | CASSPTGGLNTEAFF